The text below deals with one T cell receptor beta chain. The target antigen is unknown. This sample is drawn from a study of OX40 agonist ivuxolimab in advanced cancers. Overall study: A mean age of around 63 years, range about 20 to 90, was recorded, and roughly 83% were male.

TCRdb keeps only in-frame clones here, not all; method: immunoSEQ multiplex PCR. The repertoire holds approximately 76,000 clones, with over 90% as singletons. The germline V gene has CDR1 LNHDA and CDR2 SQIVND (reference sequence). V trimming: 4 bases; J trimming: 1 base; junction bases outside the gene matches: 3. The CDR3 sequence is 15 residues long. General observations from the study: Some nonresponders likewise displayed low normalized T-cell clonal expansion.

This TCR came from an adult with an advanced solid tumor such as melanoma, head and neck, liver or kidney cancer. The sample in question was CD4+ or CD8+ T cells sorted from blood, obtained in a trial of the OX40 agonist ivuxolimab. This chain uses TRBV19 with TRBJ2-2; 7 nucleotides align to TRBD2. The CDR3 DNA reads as TGTGCCAGTAGTAGTAGCGGGCTGAACACCGGGGAGCTGTTTTTT. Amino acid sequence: CASSSSGLNTGELFF.